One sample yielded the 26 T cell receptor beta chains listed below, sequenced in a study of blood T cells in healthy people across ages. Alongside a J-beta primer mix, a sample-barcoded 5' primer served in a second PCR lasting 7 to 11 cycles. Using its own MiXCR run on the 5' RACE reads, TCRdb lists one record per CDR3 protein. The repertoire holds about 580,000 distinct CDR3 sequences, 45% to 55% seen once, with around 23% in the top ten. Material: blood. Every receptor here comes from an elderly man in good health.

In DNA, the CDR3 is TGCGCCAGCAGCCAAGAACGGTCGGGACACCCCTACGAGCAGTACTTC. Translation: CASSQERSGHPYEQYF. This chain joins TRBV4-3 and TRBJ2-5; TRBD1 is a possible D gene (6 bases). With the DNA end fitting TRBJ2-7 better, the J assignment may be wrong. CDR3 length equals 16 residues. Germline CDR1 LGHNA, CDR2 YSLEER.

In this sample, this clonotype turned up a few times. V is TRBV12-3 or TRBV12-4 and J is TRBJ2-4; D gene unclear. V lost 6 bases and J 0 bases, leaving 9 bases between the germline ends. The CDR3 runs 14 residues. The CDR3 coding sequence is TGTGCCAGCAGCCTCTGGGGAGCCAAAAACATTCAGTACTTC. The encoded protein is CASSLWGAKNIQYF.

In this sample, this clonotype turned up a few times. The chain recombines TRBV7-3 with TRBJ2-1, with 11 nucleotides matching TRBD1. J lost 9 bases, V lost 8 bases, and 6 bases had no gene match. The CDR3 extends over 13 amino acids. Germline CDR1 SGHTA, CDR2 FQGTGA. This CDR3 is CASSGQGAGEQFF. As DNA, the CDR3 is TGTGCCAGCTCAGGACAGGGGGCAGGTGAGCAGTTCTTC.

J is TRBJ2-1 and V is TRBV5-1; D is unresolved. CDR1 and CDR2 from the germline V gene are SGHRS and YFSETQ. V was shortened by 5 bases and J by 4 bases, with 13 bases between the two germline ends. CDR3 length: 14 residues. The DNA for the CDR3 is TGCGCCAGCAGGTTTACAGACACTTACAATGAGCAGTTCTTC. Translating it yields CASRFTDTYNEQFF.

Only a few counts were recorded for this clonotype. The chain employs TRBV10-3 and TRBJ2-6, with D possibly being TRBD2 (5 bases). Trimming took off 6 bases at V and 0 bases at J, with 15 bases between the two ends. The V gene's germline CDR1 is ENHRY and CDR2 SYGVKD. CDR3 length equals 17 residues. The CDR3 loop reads CAISPITRISGANVLTF. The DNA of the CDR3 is TGTGCCATCAGCCCAATTACTAGGATCTCTGGGGCCAACGTCCTGACTTTC.

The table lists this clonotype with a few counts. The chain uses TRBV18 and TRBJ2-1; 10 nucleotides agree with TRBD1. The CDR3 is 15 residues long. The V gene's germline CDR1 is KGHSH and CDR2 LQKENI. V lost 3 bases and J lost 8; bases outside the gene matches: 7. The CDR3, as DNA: TGTGCCAGCTCACCTGGGGGACAGGGGTTCGATGAGCAGTTCTTC. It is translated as CASSPGGQGFDEQFF.

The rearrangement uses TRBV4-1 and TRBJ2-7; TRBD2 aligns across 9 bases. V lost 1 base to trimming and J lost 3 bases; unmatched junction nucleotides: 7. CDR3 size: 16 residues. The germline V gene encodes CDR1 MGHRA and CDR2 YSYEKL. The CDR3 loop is CASSQVTGLALYEQYF. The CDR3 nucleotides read TGCGCCAGCAGCCAAGTTACGGGACTAGCACTCTACGAGCAGTACTTC.

The CDR3: CASSQEQGVDSPLHF. The DNA for the CDR3 is TGCGCCAGCAGCCAGGAACAGGGGGTTGATTCACCCCTCCACTTT. V gene TRBV4-3 combines with J gene TRBJ1-6; 8 positions match TRBD1. V trimming: 3 bases; J trimming: 8 bases; junction bases outside the gene matches: 6. CDR3 length equals 15 residues. The germline V gene encodes CDR1 LGHNA and CDR2 YSLEER.

CDR3 protein: CASSVTSAYNEQFF. For the CDR3, the DNA is TGTGCCAGCAGTGTTACTAGCGCCTACAATGAGCAGTTCTTC. The chain combines TRBV25-1 with TRBJ2-1; 7 bases match TRBD2. In germline, CDR1 is MGHDK, CDR2 SYGVNS. The V gene end was trimmed by 4 bases and the J gene end by 2 bases; junction bases not matched to a gene: 2. This CDR3 is 14 amino acids long.

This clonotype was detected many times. CDR3 amino acids: CASSLGGGNNEQFF. Here the CDR3 DNA reads TGTGCCAGCAGCTTAGGGGGGGGCAACAATGAGCAGTTCTTC. The gene calls are TRBV13 and TRBJ2-1; either TRBD1 or TRBD2 may fit D (6 bases each). Germline lookup yields CDR1 PRHDT and CDR2 FYEKMQ (reference sequence). Deletions cut 0 bases from V and 5 bases from J, with 8 bases between. This CDR3 contains 14 residues.

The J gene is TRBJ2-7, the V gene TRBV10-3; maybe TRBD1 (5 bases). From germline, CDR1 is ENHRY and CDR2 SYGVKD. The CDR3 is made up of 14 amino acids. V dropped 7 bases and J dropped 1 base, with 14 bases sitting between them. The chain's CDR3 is CAITQGRDSYEQYF. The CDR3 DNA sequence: TGTGCCATCACCCAGGGCCGCGATTCCTACGAGCAGTACTTC.

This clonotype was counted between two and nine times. In nucleotides, the CDR3 is TGTGCCAGCAGCGGGACTAGCGGGGGAAACACCGGGGAGCTGTTTTTT. Amino acids: CASSGTSGGNTGELFF. The rearrangement joins TRBV2 to TRBJ2-2, with 14 bases identical to TRBD2. CDR1 is SNHLY, CDR2 FYNNEI, per germline. J was trimmed by 2 bases and V by 6 bases; bases with no gene match: 2. The CDR3 extends over 16 amino acids. Complete variable domain (other parts from reference TRBV2 and TRBJ2-2): EPEVTQTPSHQVTQMGQEVILRCVPISNHLYFYWYRQILGQKVEFLVSFYNNEISEKSEIFDDQFSVERPDGSNFTLKIRSTKLEDSAMYFCASSGTSGGNTGELFFGEGSRLTVL.

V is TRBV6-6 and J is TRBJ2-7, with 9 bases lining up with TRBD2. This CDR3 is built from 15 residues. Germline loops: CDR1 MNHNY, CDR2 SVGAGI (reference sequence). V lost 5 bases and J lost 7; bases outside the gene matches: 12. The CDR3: CASSGLGGRGNEQYF. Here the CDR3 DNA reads TGTGCCAGCAGTGGCCTGGGCGGGAGGGGTAATGAGCAGTACTTC.

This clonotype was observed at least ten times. CDR3 bases: TGTGCCAGCGCGACCGGGGGGACTGAAGCTTTCTTT. Protein sequence: CASATGGTEAFF. The J gene is TRBJ1-1, the V gene TRBV6-5; TRBD1 might be the D (5 bases). The CDR3 covers 12 residues. In germline, CDR1 is MNHEY, CDR2 SVGAGI. The V end was cut by 8 bases, the J end by 5 bases, with 12 bases between.

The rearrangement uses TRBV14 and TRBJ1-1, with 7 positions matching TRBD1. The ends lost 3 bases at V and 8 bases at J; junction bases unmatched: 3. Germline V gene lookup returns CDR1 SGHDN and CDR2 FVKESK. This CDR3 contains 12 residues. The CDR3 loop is CASSHTGAEAFF. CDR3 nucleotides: TGTGCCAGCAGCCACACAGGGGCCGAAGCTTTCTTT. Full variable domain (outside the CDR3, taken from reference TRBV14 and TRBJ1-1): EAGVTQFPSHSVIEKGQTVTLRCDPISGHDNLYWYRRVMGKEIKFLLHFVKESKQDESGMPNNRFLAERTGGTYSTLKVQPAELEDSGVYFCASSHTGAEAFFGQGTRLTVV.

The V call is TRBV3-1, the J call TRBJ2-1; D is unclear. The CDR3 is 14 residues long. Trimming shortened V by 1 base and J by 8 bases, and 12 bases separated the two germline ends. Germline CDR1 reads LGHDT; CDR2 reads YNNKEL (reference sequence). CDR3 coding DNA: TGTGCCAGCAGCCAAGGTCCGAACTCCGATGAGCAGTTCTTC. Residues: CASSQGPNSDEQFF.

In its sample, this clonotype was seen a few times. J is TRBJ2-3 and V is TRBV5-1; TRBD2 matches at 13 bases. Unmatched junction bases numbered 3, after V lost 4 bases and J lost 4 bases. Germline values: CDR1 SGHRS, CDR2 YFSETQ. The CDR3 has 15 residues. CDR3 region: CASSETSGGPDTQYF. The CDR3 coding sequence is TGCGCCAGCAGCGAGACTAGCGGGGGGCCAGATACGCAGTATTTT.

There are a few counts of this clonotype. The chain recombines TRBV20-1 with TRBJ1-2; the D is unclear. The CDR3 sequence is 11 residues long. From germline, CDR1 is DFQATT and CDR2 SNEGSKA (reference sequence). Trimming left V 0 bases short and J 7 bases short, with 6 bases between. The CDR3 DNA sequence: TGCAGTGCTAGAGAGCCCGGTGGCTACACCTTC. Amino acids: CSAREPGGYTF.

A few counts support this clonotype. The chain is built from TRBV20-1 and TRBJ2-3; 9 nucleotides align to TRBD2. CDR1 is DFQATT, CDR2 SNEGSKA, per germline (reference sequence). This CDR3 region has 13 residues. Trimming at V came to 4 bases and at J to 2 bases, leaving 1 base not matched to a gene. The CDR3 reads CSATSGITDTQYF. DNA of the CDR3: TGCAGTGCTACTAGCGGGATCACAGATACGCAGTATTTT.

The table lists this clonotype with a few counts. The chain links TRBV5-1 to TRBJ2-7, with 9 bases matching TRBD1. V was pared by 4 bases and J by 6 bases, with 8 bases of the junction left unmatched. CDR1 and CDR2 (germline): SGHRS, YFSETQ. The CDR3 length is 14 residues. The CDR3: CASSQVQGAGEQYF. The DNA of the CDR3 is TGCGCCAGCAGCCAGGTACAGGGGGCGGGCGAGCAGTACTTC. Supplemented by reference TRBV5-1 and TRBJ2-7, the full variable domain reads KAGVTQTPRYLIKTRGQQVTLSCSPISGHRSVSWYQQTPGQGLQFLFEYFSETQRNKGNFPGRFSGRQFSNSRSEMNVSTLELGDSALYLCASSQVQGAGEQYFGPGTRLTVT.

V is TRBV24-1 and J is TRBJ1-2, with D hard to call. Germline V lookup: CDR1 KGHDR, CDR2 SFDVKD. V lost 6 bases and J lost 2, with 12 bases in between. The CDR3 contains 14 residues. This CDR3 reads CATSRDDSNYGYTF. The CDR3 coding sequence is TGTGCCACCAGTAGAGACGACTCAAACTATGGCTACACCTTC.

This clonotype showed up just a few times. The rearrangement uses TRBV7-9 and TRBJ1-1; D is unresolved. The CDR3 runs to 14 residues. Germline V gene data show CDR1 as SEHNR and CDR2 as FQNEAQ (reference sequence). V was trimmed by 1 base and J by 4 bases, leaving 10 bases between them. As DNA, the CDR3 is TGTGCCAGCAGCTTAGAACTTGGGAGCACTGAAGCTTTCTTT. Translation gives CASSLELGSTEAFF.

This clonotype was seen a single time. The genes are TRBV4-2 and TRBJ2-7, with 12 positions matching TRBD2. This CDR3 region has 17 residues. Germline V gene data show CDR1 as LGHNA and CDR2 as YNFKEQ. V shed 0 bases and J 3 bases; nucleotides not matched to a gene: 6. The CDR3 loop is CASSQDGRTSGNYEQYF. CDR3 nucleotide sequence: TGTGCCAGCAGCCAAGATGGCCGGACTAGCGGGAACTACGAGCAGTACTTC.

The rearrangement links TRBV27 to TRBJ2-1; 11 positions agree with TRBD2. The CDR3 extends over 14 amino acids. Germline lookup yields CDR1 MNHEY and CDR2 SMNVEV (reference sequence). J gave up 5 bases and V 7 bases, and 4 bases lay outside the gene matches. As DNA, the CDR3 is TGTGCCAGCACGCTAGCGGGAGGCCACAATGAGCAGTTCTTC. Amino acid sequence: CASTLAGGHNEQFF.

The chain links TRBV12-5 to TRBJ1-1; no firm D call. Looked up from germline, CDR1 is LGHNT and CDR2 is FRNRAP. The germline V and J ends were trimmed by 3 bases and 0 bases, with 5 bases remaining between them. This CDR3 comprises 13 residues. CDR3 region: CASGFTMNTEAFF. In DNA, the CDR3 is TGTGCTAGTGGTTTCACCATGAACACTGAAGCTTTCTTT.

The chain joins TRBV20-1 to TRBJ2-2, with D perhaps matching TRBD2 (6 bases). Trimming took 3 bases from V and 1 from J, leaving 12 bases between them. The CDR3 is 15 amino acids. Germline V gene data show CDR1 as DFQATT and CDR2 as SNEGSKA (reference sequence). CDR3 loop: CSASPLAQNTGELFF. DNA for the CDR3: TGCAGTGCTAGCCCCCTAGCGCAGAACACCGGGGAGCTGTTTTTT.